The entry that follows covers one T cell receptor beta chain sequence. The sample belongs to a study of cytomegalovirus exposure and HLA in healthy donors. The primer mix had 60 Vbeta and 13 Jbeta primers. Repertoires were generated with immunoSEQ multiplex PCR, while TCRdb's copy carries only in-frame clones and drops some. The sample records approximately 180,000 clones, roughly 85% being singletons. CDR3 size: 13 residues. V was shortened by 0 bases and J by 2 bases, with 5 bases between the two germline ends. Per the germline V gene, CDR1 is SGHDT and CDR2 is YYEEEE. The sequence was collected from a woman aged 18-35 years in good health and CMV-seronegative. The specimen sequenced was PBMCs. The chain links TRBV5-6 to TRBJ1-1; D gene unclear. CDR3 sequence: CASSLAGNTEAFF. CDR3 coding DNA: TGTGCCAGCAGCTTGGCGGGTAACACTGAAGCTTTCTTT.